This T cell receptor (beta chain) was profiled in a study of blood T cell repertoires in COVID-19. Trimming shortened V by 2 bases and J by 1 base, and 16 bases separated the two germline ends. The germline gives CDR1 MGHRA, CDR2 YSYEKL. The CDR3 is 17 residues long. In the authors' workflow: Estimation of nucleated cell counts was performed using reference gene primer amplification. The table came from immunoSEQ multiplex PCR; TCRdb's copy has only in-frame clones and leaves some out. V and J calls and clone size come straight from that table; D and trimming were deduced from the DNA. Of about 50,000 clones in the sample, 88% are singletons; the top ten hold over 8.5%.

The clonotype was recovered from a man aged 45-65 years with active COVID-19. Sample: peripheral blood. This chain connects TRBV4-1 to TRBJ2-3; tentative D call: TRBD2 (5 bases). The CDR3 sequence is CASSQPGLSLGTDTQYF. The DNA for the CDR3 is TGCGCCAGCAGCCAACCAGGACTGTCCCTAGGCACAGATACGCAGTATTTT.